What follows are 13 T cell receptor beta chains derived from one specimen sequenced in a study of cytomegalovirus exposure and HLA in healthy donors. Primers for the PCR totalled 60 Vbeta and 13 Jbeta. Repertoires were generated with immunoSEQ multiplex PCR, while TCRdb's copy carries only in-frame clones and drops some. The sample includes about 110,000 clones, roughly 77% of them seen just once. The sequenced material came from PBMCs. Receptors were obtained from a man aged 40-50 years in good health and CMV-seronegative.

V gene TRBV5-4 combines with J gene TRBJ2-2; 13 bases map to TRBD2. J gave up 6 bases and V 4 bases, and 6 bases lay outside the gene matches. Per the germline V gene, CDR1 is SGHNT and CDR2 is YYREEE (reference sequence). The CDR3 runs 16 residues. The CDR3 DNA reads TGTGCCAGCAGCCGTACTAGCGGGGGGGCCGCCGGGGAGCTGTTTTTT. Encoded protein: CASSRTSGGAAGELFF.

This chain connects TRBV5-1 to TRBJ2-3; D possibly corresponds to TRBD1 (6 bases). The germline gives CDR1 SGHRS, CDR2 YFSETQ. The length of the CDR3 is 14 residues. The V end lost 3 bases, the J end lost 0 bases, and 8 bases lay between the germline ends. For the CDR3, the DNA is TGCGCCAGCAGCTCCCAGGGGAGCACAGATACGCAGTATTTT. Protein: CASSSQGSTDTQYF.

The chain is built from TRBV18 and TRBJ2-1; 11 bases match TRBD1. From germline, CDR1 is KGHSH and CDR2 LQKENI. The junction had 6 bases not matched to a gene; V was cut back by 3 bases and J by 8 bases. The CDR3 has 15 amino acids. The CDR3 spells CASSPRDRGTDEQFF. CDR3 sequence (DNA): TGTGCCAGCTCACCCCGGGACAGGGGGACAGATGAGCAGTTCTTC.

The chain has TRBV18 and TRBJ1-2; no clear D. Germline CDR1 is KGHSH and CDR2 is LQKENI. CDR3 length equals 13 residues. The V gene lost 3 bases and the J gene lost 3 bases, with 8 bases spanning the gap. CDR3 bases: TGTGCCAGCTCACCGAACACAGACTATGGCTACACCTTC. It translates to CASSPNTDYGYTF. The variable domain in full, completed from reference TRBV18 and TRBJ1-2, reads NAGVMQNPRHLVRRRGQEARLRCSPMKGHSHVYWYRQLPEEGLKFMVYLQKENIIDESGMPKERFSAEFPKEGPSILRIQQVVRGDSAAYFCASSPNTDYGYTFGSGTRLTVV.

This chain uses TRBV7-6 with TRBJ2-1; TRBD2 aligns across 16 bases. After removal of 4 bases from V and 9 bases from J, the junction contained 6 bases not matched to a gene. Germline V CDR1 and CDR2: SGHVS, FNYEAQ. The CDR3 is 16 residues long. CDR3 coding DNA: TGTGCCAGCAGCTCGGGACTAGCGGGGGGGCAGGTTGAGCAGTTCTTC. Translation: CASSSGLAGGQVEQFF.

V is TRBV7-2 and J is TRBJ1-2; maybe TRBD1 (5 bases). CDR1 is SGHTA and CDR2 is FQGNSA in the germline V gene. Trimming stripped 1 base from V and 4 bases from J, with 10 bases between. This CDR3 is built from 14 residues. CDR3 coding DNA: TGTGCCAGCAGCTTAGATCGCAGGGCCTATGGCTACACCTTC. Translated, it gives CASSLDRRAYGYTF.

The rearrangement joins TRBV6-4 to TRBJ2-2, with TRBD1 matching 9 bases. Germline V lookup: CDR1 MRHNA, CDR2 SNTAGT. This CDR3 comprises 14 residues. The junction had 7 bases not matched to a gene; V was cut back by 10 bases and J by 4 bases. For the CDR3, the DNA is TGTGCCACCTGGACAGGGGATAGCACCGGGGAGCTGTTTTTT. Encoded protein: CATWTGDSTGELFF.

The chain recombines TRBV5-4 with TRBJ2-1, with TRBD2 matching over 8 bases. There are 18 residues in the CDR3. V lost 1 base to trimming and J lost 1 base; unmatched junction nucleotides: 10. In germline, CDR1 is SGHNT, CDR2 YYREEE (reference sequence). CDR3 loop: CASSLNFGSGGSYNEQFF. CDR3 nucleotide sequence: TGTGCCAGCAGCTTGAATTTCGGCTCGGGGGGGTCCTACAATGAGCAGTTCTTC. Complete variable domain (other parts from reference TRBV5-4 and TRBJ2-1): ETGVTQSPTHLIKTRGQQVTLRCSSQSGHNTVSWYQQALGQGPQFIFQYYREEENGRGNFPPRFSGLQFPNYSSELNVNALELDDSALYLCASSLNFGSGGSYNEQFFGPGTRLTVL.

J is TRBJ1-4 and V is TRBV19; possibly TRBD1 for D (5 bases). Germline V gene data show CDR1 as LNHDA and CDR2 as SQIVND (reference sequence). The CDR3 totals 13 residues. The V and J ends lost 9 bases and 5 bases respectively, with 13 bases between them. The CDR3 region is CASSGTNNEKLFF. The CDR3 coding sequence is TGTGCCAGCTCCGGGACTAACAATGAAAAACTGTTTTTT.

V usage is TRBV7-9 and J usage is TRBJ2-3; 13 bases map to TRBD2. Germline V gene data show CDR1 as SEHNR and CDR2 as FQNEAQ (reference sequence). V shed 1 base and J 2 bases; nucleotides not matched to a gene: 6. This CDR3 contains 18 residues. The CDR3 DNA sequence: TGTGCCAGCAGCTTAGGGATGGGACTAGCGGGGATCACAGATACGCAGTATTTT. Translating it yields CASSLGMGLAGITDTQYF. Full variable domain (outside the CDR3, taken from reference TRBV7-9 and TRBJ2-3): DTGVSQNPRHKITKRGQNVTFRCDPISEHNRLYWYRQTLGQGPEFLTYFQNEAQLEKSRLLSDRFSAERPKGSFSTLEIQRTEQGDSAMYLCASSLGMGLAGITDTQYFGPGTRLTVL.

This chain links TRBV6-1 with TRBJ2-3; no firm D call. Germline V gives CDR1 MNHNS, CDR2 SASEGT. Trimming stripped 1 base from V and 2 bases from J, with 10 bases between. The CDR3 consists of 15 residues. CDR3 protein: CASSEVWQFTDTQYF. The CDR3 DNA reads TGTGCCAGCAGTGAAGTCTGGCAGTTCACAGATACGCAGTATTTT.

The genes are TRBV5-5 and TRBJ2-1, with D uncertain. V was cut by 4 bases and J by 7 bases, with 12 bases left in between. This CDR3 region has 13 residues. In germline, CDR1 is SGHKS, CDR2 YYEKEE (reference sequence). Here the CDR3 reads CASSPPPSNEQFF. The CDR3 region has the DNA TGTGCCAGCAGCCCCCCCCCTTCTAATGAGCAGTTCTTC. The variable domain in full, completed from reference TRBV5-5 and TRBJ2-1, reads DAGVTQSPTHLIKTRGQQVTLRCSPISGHKSVSWYQQVLGQGPQFIFQYYEKEERGRGNFPDRFSARQFPNYSSELNVNALLLGDSALYLCASSPPPSNEQFFGPGTRLTVL.

This clone has just a few counts. The rearrangement links TRBV6-5 to TRBJ1-4; D gene ambiguous. CDR3 length: 13 amino acids. Germline values: CDR1 MNHEY, CDR2 SVGAGI. Trimming took 5 bases from V and 11 from J, leaving 15 bases between them. The CDR3 loop is CASSPYGSWKLFF. The DNA of the CDR3 is TGTGCCAGCAGTCCCTACGGTTCCTGGAAACTGTTTTTT.